Sequencing of this T cell receptor beta chain was carried out in a study of cytomegalovirus exposure and HLA in healthy donors (dated by TCRdb to 2016 to 2017). Study-level background: An earlier analysis of roughly 610 of the donors reported 250 to 300 Gb of sequence data and roughly 120 million unique TCR beta sequences obtained from around 190 million T cells. Along with the approximately 700-subject first cohort, a separate validation cohort of more than 90 different subjects was used. In the later analysis, no new phenotypic data were used to find candidate immune exposures; instead, reliance was placed on TCR beta sequences and their occurrence across donors. Roughly 290 gigabases of sequencing data and 91 million or so unique TCR sequences made up an early release that covered 500 to 700 HLA-typed donors. The study used immunosequencing to profile the T cell repertoires of approximately 630 subjects and linked those repertoires to cytomegalovirus serostatus. Among the roughly 380 genotyped donors, under 90% belonged to the genetic ancestry cluster associated with self-reported Caucasian donors. Four to six DR-DQ haplotypes were handled as single units for association and clustering, since linkage in the cohort was strong. High-throughput TCR immunosequencing, statistical association of individual TCRs with disease status, and machine learning were combined to predict cytomegalovirus infection status. Typing coverage differed by locus: A, B, C, DRB1 and DQB1 were typed in roughly 620-630 donors, DQA1 in 500 to 550, DPA1 in 606, and DPB1 in approximately 450. Alongside the repertoire data, information on donor age, sex, ethnicity and CMV serostatus was compiled. On average, roughly 240,000 unique TCR beta nucleotide sequences were sequenced per donor among about 400 genotyped donors of the cohort, with 15% to 20% of those sequences being non-productive. In a later genetic analysis, genome-wide SNP genotypes for 398 of the 666 donors were used, and that subset was treated as a discovery cohort. The study aimed to test whether cataloging public T cell receptors could reveal signatures of past pathogen exposure. Every repertoire in the discovery cohort had been generated on one and the same sequencing platform. Both class I and class II loci were covered by HLA typing, at four-digit resolution. In a later analysis, previously published TCR beta repertoires from some 640 donors were re-analyzed and high-resolution HLA genotyping was added so that TCR occurrence patterns could be studied. An earlier analysis of about 600 of the donors used high-throughput TCR beta sequencing to judge whether each TCR beta V gene segment behaved as functional or pseudogenic.

On this clone itself: It lacks a known antigen.

The cohort consisted of 670 or so healthy bone marrow donors. Cohort members were all nominally healthy when sampled, although unrecorded immune exposures were likely present. The donor was CMV seropositive and was included in the group of approximately 300 seropositive cohort members. Each donor provided a peripheral blood sample, and peripheral blood mononuclear cells were used for TCR beta sequencing. Genomic DNA was extracted from the blood cell samples with the Qiagen DNeasy Blood Extraction Kit. The library was obtained by the immunoSEQ multiplex PCR assay. A mixture of 60 forward primers for TCR Vbeta segments and 13 reverse primers for TCR Jbeta segments was used in the multiplex PCR. A multiplex PCR assay on genomic DNA amplified the CDR3 region of rearranged TCR beta genes. The Illumina HiSeq System was used to sequence the amplified TCR beta libraries as 87-base-pair reads. The authors processed their data as follows. Across the roughly 600 repertoires, a later analysis counted 78 million or so unique TCR beta chains, approximately 10 million of which were shared by at least two donors. A nearest-neighbor algorithm error-corrected the raw reads and collapsed the reads into unique sequences, merging closely related sequences to remove PCR and sequencing errors. V, D and J gene segments were assigned by aligning CDR3 sequences to IMGT reference sequences. For a sequence to be retained, at least a six-nucleotide match to both a V gene segment and a J gene segment was required. A rearrangement was called productive if the CDR3 had no stop codons and remained in frame with V and J, and every other rearrangement was called non-productive. Following IMGT convention, CDR3 was defined as the stretch from the second conserved V-encoded cysteine up to the conserved J-encoded phenylalanine. Sequences without an unambiguous match to a single V gene segment were excluded from the earlier analysis of 450 to 750 of the donors. In an earlier analysis of approximately 610 of the donors, V segments were called functional above 56.7% productive rearrangements and were called segregating when the between-donor standard deviation exceeded 5%. A statistical classification framework was built for diagnosing cytomegalovirus status from the catalog of TCR beta chain sequences. In a later analysis, V and J genes were assigned by comparing TCR nucleotide sequences against IMGT/GENE-DB human TR gene sequences. In a later analysis, CDR3 sequences and most-parsimonious VDJ recombination scenarios were assigned using the TCRdist pipeline. In a later analysis, each TCR beta chain was defined by its CDR3 amino acid sequence together with its V-gene family, and reads lacking a unique V-gene family were excluded. To address suspected cross-contamination and a sequencing artifact, a later analysis removed 592 highly shared, low-generation-probability nucleotide sequences. For each public chain, a later analysis derived a clonal expansion index from normalized ranks of inferred template counts within each repertoire. Generation probabilities in a later analysis came from a VDJ recombination model fitted to out-of-frame rearrangements, and those results were checked against IGoR. In a later analysis, hypergeometric tests were used to score TCR-TCR, TCR-HLA and TCR-CMV co-occurrence, with a repertoire-size bias correction applied to TCR pairs. To estimate false discovery rates, a later analysis permuted the HLA or CMV assignments 20 times. In a later analysis, co-occurring TCRs were grouped using DBSCAN, and TCRdist sequence similarity was added for clustering within HLA-allele-positive subsets. Co-occurrence clustering excluded repertoires with fewer than 30,000 or more than 120,000 public chains, plus five with anomalous nucleotide sharing. As stored in TCRdb, this immuneACCESS dataset retains in-frame rearrangements with V and J assigned. A fraction of the clones does not appear; measured against another copy, unresolved V genes explain less than half of the discrepancy, and the remainder lacks a known reason. V and J calls and clone size are given by that table; D and trimming were obtained from the DNA. The table kept for this sample lists 65,000 to 85,000 clones. The ten largest account for roughly 2.4% of the sample.

Points the paper makes about the study in general: Specific HLA alleles were associated with roughly 16,000 TCR beta sequences at a false discovery rate of 0.05 in a later analysis. Because HLA typing was unavailable for some donors at each locus, only the typed subset was used in association tests. In vitro tests confirmed that three of the cytomegalovirus-associated TCR beta chains recognize cytomegalovirus antigens. A group of highly shared sequence variants was considered likely to be a technical artifact of the sequencing pipeline. A total of 150 or so TCR beta chains were listed by the study as associated with cytomegalovirus. The classifier was reported to diagnose cytomegalovirus status with high specificity and sensitivity in both the original and validation cohorts. Only TCR beta chains were sequenced in this cohort, and the absence of alpha or paired-chain data limited detectable features. A further reported finding was that TCR beta sequences accurately predicted the HLA-A and HLA-B alleles for most subjects in the first cohort. In a later analysis, the rate of TCR association differed among HLA loci, with DRB1 alleles having the most associated TCRs and HLA-C alleles having the fewest. Presence/absence analyses assumed roughly uniform sequencing depth across donors, an assumption that may not hold. Compared with equally common non-associated chains, HLA-associated TCR beta chains in a later analysis were more clonally expanded and had lower generation probabilities. According to the authors, the approach could potentially be generalized to other disease states and immunological phenotypes. When HLA alleles, especially DR and DQ, strongly co-occurred, TCR associations were difficult to assign to individual alleles. Correlated functional status among segregating V segments might be attributable to linkage disequilibrium, but an unknown experimental factor could not be ruled out. An earlier analysis of approximately 500 of the donors showed that most TCR beta V segments appeared in productive rearrangements either about 90% or about 30% of the time, which broadly matched IMGT annotations. According to a later genetic analysis, donors in an Asian-associated ancestry cluster had fewer N-insertions in productive TCRs than the roughly 700-donor mean. In a later genetic analysis, a missense DCLRE1C variant was associated with V-gene and J-gene trimming of TCR beta chains, and the association was replicated in an independent cohort. A later analysis reported that several top co-occurrence clusters appeared linked to parvovirus B19, influenza, CMV and Epstein-Barr virus. While some public TCRs were present in many individuals, most TCR sequences turned up only very rarely across donors. Most CMV-associated TCR beta chains appeared to be HLA-restricted in a later analysis, and the HLA associations seemed to be driven largely by CMV exposure. CMV serostatus was the only immune exposure information available for the cohort. Because counts were too low, under 20 rarely observed V segments, including chromosome 9 orphons, were left out of the earlier analysis of approximately 500 of the donors.

Input material: PBMCs. The sequence was obtained from a female donor in good health and CMV-seropositive.

The bases are TGTGCCAGCAGCTTGGTCCTTTTAGGGGGTTATGGCTACACCTTC. Translated, this gives CASSLVLLGGYGYTF. The chain was built from TRBV5-5 and TRBJ1-2, with a weak D call of TRBD1 (6 bases match). Sequences SGHKS (CDR1) and YYEKEE (CDR2) are obtained from the germline V gene (reference sequence). Including cysteine and phenylalanine, the CDR3 has 15 amino acids. Here the CDR3 DNA is all that survives: 45 bases in frame from base 1. V loses 0 bases, J loses 5 bases, and the germline ends lie 14 bases apart.